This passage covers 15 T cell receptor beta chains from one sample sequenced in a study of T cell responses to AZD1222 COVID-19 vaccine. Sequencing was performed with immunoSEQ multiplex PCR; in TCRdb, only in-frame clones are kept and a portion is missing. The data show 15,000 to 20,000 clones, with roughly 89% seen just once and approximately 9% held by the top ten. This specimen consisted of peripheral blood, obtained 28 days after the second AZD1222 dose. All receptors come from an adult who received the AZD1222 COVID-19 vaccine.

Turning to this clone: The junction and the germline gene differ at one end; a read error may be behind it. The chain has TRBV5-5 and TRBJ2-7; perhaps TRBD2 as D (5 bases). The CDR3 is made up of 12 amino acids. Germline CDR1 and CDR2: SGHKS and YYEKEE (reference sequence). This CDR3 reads CASSLYGRPTSF. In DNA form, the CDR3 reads TGTGCCAGCAGCCTATATGGTAGGCCAACTAGTTTC.

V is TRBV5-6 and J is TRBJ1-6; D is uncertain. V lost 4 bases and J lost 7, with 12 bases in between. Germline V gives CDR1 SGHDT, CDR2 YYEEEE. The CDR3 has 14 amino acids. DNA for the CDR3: TGTGCCAGCAGCCTAGGACCCCGGAATTCACCCCTCCACTTT. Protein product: CASSLGPRNSPLHF.

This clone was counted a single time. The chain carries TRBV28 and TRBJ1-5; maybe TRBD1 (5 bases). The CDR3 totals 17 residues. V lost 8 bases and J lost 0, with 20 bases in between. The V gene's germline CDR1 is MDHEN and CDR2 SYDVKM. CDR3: CASPPGGLSVSNQPQHF. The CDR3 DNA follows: TGTGCCAGCCCCCCTGGGGGACTTTCGGTTAGCAATCAGCCCCAGCATTTT.

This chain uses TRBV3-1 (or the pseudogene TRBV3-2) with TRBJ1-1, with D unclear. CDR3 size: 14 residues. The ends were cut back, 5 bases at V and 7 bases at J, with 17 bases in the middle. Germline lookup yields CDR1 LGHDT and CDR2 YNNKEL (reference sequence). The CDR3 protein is CASSLHSSGNEAFF. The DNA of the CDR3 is TGTGCCAGCAGCTTACACTCGTCCGGAAATGAAGCTTTCTTT.

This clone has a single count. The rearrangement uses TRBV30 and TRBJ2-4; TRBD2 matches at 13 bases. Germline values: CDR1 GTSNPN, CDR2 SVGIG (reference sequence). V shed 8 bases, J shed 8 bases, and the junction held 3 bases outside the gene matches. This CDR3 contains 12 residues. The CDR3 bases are TGTGCCGGGGGGACTAGCGGGGACATTCAGTACTTC. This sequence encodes CAGGTSGDIQYF.

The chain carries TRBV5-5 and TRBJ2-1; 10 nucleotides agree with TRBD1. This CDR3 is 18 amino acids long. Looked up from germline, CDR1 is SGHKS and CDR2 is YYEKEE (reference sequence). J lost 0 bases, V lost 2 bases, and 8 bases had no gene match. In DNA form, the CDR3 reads TGTGCCAGCAGCTTCCTACCGGGACAGGGGCGCTCCTACAATGAGCAGTTCTTC. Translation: CASSFLPGQGRSYNEQFF.

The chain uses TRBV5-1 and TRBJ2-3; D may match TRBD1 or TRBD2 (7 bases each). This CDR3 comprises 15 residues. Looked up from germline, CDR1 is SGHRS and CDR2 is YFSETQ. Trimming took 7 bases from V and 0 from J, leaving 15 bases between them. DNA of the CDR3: TGCGCCAGCGCCATTCAGGGGGGGAGCACAGATACGCAGTATTTT. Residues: CASAIQGGSTDTQYF.

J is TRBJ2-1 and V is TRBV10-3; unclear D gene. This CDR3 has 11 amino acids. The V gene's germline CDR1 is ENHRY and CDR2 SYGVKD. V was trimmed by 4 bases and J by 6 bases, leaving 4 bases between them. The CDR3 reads CAISVGNEQFF. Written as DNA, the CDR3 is TGTGCCATCAGTGTGGGCAATGAGCAGTTCTTC.

The CDR3 DNA reads TGCGCCAGCAGCTTGGACAGACCTTATAATTCACCCCTCCACTTT. This sequence encodes CASSLDRPYNSPLHF. The chain recombines TRBV5-1 with TRBJ1-6, with D unclear. The CDR3 loop spans 15 amino acids. Germline CDR1 SGHRS, CDR2 YFSETQ. Trimming took 0 bases from V and 4 from J, leaving 8 bases between them. Variable domain in full (rest from reference TRBV5-1 and TRBJ1-6): KAGVTQTPRYLIKTRGQQVTLSCSPISGHRSVSWYQQTPGQGLQFLFEYFSETQRNKGNFPGRFSGRQFSNSRSEMNVSTLELGDSALYLCASSLDRPYNSPLHFGNGTRLTVT.

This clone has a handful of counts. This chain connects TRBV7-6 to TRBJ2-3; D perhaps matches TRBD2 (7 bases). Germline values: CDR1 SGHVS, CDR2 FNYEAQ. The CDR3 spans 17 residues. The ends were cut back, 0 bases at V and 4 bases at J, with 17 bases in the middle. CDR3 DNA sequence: TGTGCCAGCAGCTTAGCGGTGGGGGGGCAGTTTGCAGATACGCAGTATTTT. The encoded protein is CASSLAVGGQFADTQYF.

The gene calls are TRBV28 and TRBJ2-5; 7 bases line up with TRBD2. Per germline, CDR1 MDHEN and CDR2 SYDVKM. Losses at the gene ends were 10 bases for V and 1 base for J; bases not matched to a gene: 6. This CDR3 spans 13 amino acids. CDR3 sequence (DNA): TGTGCCACCCGAGCGGGATCCCAAGAGACCCAGTACTTC. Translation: CATRAGSQETQYF.

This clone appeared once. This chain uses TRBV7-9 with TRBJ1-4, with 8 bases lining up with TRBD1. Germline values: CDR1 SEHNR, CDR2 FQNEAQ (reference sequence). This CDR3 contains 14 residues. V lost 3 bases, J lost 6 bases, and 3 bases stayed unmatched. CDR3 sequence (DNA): TGTGCCAGCAGCTTTGAGACAGGGGATGAAAAACTGTTTTTT. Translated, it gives CASSFETGDEKLFF.

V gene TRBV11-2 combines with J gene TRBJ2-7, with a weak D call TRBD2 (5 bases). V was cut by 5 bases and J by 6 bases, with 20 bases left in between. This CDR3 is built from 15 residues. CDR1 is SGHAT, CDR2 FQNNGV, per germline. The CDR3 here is CASSTPRLAVLEQYF. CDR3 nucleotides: TGTGCCAGCAGCACGCCCCGGCTAGCAGTTCTCGAGCAGTACTTC.

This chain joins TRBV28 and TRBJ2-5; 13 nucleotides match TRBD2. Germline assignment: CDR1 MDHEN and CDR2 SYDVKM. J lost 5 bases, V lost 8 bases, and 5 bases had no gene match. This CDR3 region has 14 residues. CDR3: CASAQLAGGETQYF. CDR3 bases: TGTGCCAGCGCCCAACTAGCGGGGGGGGAGACCCAGTACTTC.

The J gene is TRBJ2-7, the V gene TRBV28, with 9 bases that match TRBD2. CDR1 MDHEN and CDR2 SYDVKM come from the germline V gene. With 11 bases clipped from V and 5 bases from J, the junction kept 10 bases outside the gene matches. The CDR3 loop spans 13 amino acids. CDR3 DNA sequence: TGTGCCGCGGGGGCTAGCGGGGTTAACGAGCAGTACGTC. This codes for CAAGASGVNEQYV.